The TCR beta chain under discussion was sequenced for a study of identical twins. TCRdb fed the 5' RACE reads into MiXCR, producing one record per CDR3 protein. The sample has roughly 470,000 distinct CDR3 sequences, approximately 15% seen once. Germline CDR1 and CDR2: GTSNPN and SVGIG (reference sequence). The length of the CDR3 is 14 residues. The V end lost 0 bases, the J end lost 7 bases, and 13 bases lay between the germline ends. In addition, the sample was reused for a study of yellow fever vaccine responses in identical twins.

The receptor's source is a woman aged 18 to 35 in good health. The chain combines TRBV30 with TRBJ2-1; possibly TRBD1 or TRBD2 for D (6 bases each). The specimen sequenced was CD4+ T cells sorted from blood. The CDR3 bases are TGTGCCTGGAGTGTGTGGGCGGGACAAAATGAGCAGTTCTTC. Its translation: CAWSVWAGQNEQFF.